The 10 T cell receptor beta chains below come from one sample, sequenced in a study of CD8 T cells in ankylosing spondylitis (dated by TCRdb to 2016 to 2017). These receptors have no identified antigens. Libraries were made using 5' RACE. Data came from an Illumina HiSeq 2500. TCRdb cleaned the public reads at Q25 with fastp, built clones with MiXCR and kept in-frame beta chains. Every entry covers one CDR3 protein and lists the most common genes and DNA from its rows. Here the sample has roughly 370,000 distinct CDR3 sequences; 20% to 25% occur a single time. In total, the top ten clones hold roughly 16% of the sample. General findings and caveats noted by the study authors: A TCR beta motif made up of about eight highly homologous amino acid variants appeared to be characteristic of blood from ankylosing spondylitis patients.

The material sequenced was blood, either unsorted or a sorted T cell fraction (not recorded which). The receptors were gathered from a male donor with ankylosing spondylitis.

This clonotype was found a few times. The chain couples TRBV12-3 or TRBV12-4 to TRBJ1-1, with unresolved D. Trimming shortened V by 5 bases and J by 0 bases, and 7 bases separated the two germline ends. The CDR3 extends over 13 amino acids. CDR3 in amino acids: CASSRLLNTEAFF. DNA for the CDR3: TGTGCCAGCAGTAGGCTCCTGAACACTGAAGCTTTCTTT.

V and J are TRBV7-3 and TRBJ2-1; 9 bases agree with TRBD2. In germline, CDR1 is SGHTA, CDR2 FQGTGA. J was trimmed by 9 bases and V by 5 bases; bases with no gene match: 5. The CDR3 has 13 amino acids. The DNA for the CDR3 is TGTGCCAGCAGCCCACTACTAGCGGGTGAGCAGTTCTTC. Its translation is CASSPLLAGEQFF.

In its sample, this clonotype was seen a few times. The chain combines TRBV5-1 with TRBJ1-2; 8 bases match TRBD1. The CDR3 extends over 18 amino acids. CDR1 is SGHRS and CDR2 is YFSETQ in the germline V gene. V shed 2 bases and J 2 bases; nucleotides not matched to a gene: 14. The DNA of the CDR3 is TGCGCCAGCAGCTTACTCCGACAGTCGGACAGGGAAAACTATGGCTACACCTTC. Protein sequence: CASSLLRQSDRENYGYTF.

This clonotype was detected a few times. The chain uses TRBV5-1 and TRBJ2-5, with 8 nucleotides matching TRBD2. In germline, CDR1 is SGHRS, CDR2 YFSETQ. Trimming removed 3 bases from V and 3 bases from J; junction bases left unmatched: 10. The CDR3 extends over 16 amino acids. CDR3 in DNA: TGCGCCAGCAGCTCGGCCTCGGGGGGGAGCAAAGAGACCCAGTACTTC. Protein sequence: CASSSASGGSKETQYF.

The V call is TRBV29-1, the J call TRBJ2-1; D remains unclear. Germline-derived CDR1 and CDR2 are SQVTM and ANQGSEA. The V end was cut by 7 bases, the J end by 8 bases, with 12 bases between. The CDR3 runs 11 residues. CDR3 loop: CSAVVGYEQFF. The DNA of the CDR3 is TGCAGCGCTGTCGTTGGTTATGAGCAGTTCTTC.

The CDR3 reads CASSLRLRGGYTF. In nucleotides, the CDR3 is TGTGCCAGCAGCCTTCGCTTGCGGGGTGGCTACACCTTC. The chain links TRBV7-6 to TRBJ1-2; D is uncertain. Germline loops: CDR1 SGHVS, CDR2 FNYEAQ. The CDR3 extends over 13 amino acids. V lost 5 bases and J 7 bases, leaving 14 bases between the germline ends.

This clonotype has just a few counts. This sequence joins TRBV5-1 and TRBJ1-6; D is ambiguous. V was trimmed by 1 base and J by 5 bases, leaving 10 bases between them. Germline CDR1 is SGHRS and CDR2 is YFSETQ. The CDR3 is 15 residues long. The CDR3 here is CASSLSAGDNSPLHF. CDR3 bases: TGCGCCAGCAGCTTGTCGGCGGGAGATAATTCACCCCTCCACTTT.

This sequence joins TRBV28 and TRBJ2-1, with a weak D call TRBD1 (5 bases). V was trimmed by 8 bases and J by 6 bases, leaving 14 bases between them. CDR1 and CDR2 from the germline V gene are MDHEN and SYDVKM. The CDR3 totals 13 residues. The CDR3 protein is CASLGARLNEQFF. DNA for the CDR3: TGTGCCAGCCTAGGGGCAAGACTCAATGAGCAGTTCTTC.

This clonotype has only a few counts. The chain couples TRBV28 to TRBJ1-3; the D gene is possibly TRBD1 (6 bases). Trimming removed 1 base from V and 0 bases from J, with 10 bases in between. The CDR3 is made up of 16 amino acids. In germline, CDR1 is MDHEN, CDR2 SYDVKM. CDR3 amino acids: CASSLYRAHSGNTIYF. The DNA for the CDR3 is TGTGCCAGCAGTTTATACAGGGCCCACTCTGGAAACACCATATATTTT. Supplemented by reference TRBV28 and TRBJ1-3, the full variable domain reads DVKVTQSSRYLVKRTGEKVFLECVQDMDHENMFWYRQDPGLGLRLIYFSYDVKMKEKGDIPEGYSVSREKKERFSLILESASTNQTSMYLCASSLYRAHSGNTIYFGEGSWLTVV.

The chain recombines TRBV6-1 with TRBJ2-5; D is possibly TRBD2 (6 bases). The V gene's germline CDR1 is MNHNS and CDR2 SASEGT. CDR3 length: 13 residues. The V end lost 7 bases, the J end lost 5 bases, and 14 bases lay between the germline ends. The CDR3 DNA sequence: TGTGCCAGCACCCAAGGAGGGAGGGAGACCCAGTACTTC. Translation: CASTQGGRETQYF.